The entry that follows covers one T cell receptor (beta chain) sequence. The read terminates 3 residues ahead of where the CDR3 ends, so the germline J gene completes it. CDR3 length: 14 amino acids. From germline, CDR1 is SNHLY and CDR2 FYNNEI. Trimming took 2 bases from V and 5 from J, leaving 12 bases between them. TCR beta CDR3 amplified by multiplex PCR from 950 to 1,500 ng genomic DNA. Clones were read by immunoSEQ multiplex PCR, and TCRdb kept only the in-frame ones, dropping some. Its table lists over 25,000 clones. These data originate in a study of T cells in women clearing cervical HPV infection.

V usage is TRBV2 and J usage is TRBJ1-1; a weak D match, TRBD1 (6 bases). The origin of this receptor is a woman between 18 and 75 years old with a cervical HPV16 infection that either progressed to CIN3+ or cleared (not recorded which). Sequencing was carried out using blood buffy coat. Partial CDR3 DNA: TGTGCCAGCAGTGAAACGGCAGGGGCTACTGAA. Its protein is CASSETAGATE. The entire CDR3 is CASSETAGATEAFF.